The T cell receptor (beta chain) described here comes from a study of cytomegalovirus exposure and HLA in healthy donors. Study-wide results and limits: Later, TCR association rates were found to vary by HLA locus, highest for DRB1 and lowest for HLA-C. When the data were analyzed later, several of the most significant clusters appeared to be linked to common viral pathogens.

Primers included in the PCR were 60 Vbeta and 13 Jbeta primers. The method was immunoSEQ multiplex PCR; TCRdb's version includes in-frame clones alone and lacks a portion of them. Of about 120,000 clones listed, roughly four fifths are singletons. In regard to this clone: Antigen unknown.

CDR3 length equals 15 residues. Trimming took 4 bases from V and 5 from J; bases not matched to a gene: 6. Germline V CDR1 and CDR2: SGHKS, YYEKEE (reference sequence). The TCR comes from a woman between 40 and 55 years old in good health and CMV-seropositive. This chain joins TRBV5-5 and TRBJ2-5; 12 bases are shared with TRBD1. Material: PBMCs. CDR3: CASSAGTGGGETQYF. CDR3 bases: TGTGCCAGCAGCGCAGGGACAGGGGGCGGGGAGACCCAGTACTTC.